This TCR beta chain came from a study of T cell clones after liver transplantation. Study-level background: HCV positivity affected three of eight recipients; the rest lacked autoimmune or viral indications. Tolerant meant at least one year fully off immunosuppression without liver enzymes above twice normal. Samples came pre-transplant, pre-randomization before withdrawal, and post-randomization after withdrawal ended. General study results and limits: Donor-reactive sequences fell more than third party-reactive ones, suggesting partial deletion.

CDR3 length: 13 amino acids. Trimming stripped 7 bases from V and 8 bases from J, with 12 bases between. Germline values: CDR1 SEHNR, CDR2 FQNEAQ (reference sequence). Produced via immunoSEQ multiplex PCR; TCRdb's table is partial and in-frame only. Of 49,000 or so clones listed, 70% to 75% were seen once; the top ten hold 9.9%. This clone came up many times. The antigen is undetermined. The gene calls are TRBV7-9 and TRBJ1-6; no definite D call. Sequences were derived from CD4+ T cells from blood, sampled around 54 months after liver transplant. This TCR was sampled from a human patient who received a liver transplant. Part of the T cells may come from the graft donor. The CDR3 DNA reads as TGTGCCAGCAATCAGCGCGTGGATTCACCCCTCCACTTT. It specifies CASNQRVDSPLHF.